Described below is a single T cell receptor beta chain sequence and its context. Per the germline V gene, CDR1 is MDHEN and CDR2 is SYDVKM. V lost 6 bases, J lost 0 bases, and 11 bases lay in between. CDR3 length equals 14 residues. Assay: immunoSEQ multiplex PCR; the TCRdb copy retains only in-frame clones and omits some. The sample has roughly 130,000 clones, approximately 84% seen once. This entry belongs to a study of blood T cell repertoires in COVID-19. The rearrangement joins TRBV28 to TRBJ1-1; D unresolved. This clonotype was obtained from a man aged 35-49 years with acute COVID-19. Sequences were obtained from PBMCs or T cells enriched from blood (not recorded which). The CDR3 is CASSPREVNTEAFF. CDR3 DNA sequence: TGTGCCAGCAGCCCCCGGGAGGTGAACACTGAAGCTTTCTTT.